This passage covers 2 T cell receptor beta chains from one sample sequenced in a study of shared clonotypes between healthy human individuals. Method: immunoSEQ multiplex PCR; TCRdb's copy keeps in-frame clones and lacks some. The table includes about 1.5 million clones, around 97% detected once. Material: naive CD4+ T cells sorted from blood. Subset described: CD45RA+ positively selected. Every receptor here comes from a man aged 25-45 years in good health.

The chain has TRBV6-5 and TRBJ2-5; tentatively, D is TRBD2 (6 bases). Trimming removed 2 bases at V and 5 bases at J, with 12 bases between. The CDR3 is 14 residues long. Germline CDR1 and CDR2: MNHEY and SVGAGI. In DNA, the CDR3 is TGTGCCAGCAGTTACAGAGGACTAACCGAGACCCAGTACTTC. Its protein product is CASSYRGLTETQYF.

This clone has only a few counts. The chain links TRBV5-4 to TRBJ2-2, with a weak D call TRBD1 (6 bases). CDR3 size: 14 residues. Trimming cost V 3 bases and J 6 bases, with 12 bases left between them. Germline assignment: CDR1 SGHNT and CDR2 YYREEE (reference sequence). The CDR3 protein is CASSSQGFPGELFF. The CDR3 DNA is TGTGCCAGCAGCTCTCAGGGGTTCCCCGGGGAGCTGTTTTTT.